This T cell receptor (beta chain) appears in the sequencing data of a study of blood T cell repertoires in COVID-19. Overall study: The study drew acute and convalescent COVID-19 samples from the United States, Italy and Spain.

The V segment lost 6 bases and the J segment 7 bases; nucleotides outside the gene matches: 8. The CDR3 extends over 14 amino acids. Per germline, CDR1 MNHEY and CDR2 SMNVEV (reference sequence). As handled by the study authors: Amplifying reference gene primers gave estimates of nucleated cell counts. Assay: immunoSEQ multiplex PCR; the TCRdb copy retains only in-frame clones and omits some. V, J and clone size are those of that table, while D and trimming were read from the DNA. Here the sample spans 95,000 to 150,000 clones, around 80% being singletons. The material sequenced was peripheral blood. This sequence originates from a man aged 55 to 70 with active or convalescent COVID-19. The V gene is TRBV27, the J gene TRBJ1-4; 7 bases line up with TRBD1. The CDR3 reads CASSQTGTPEKLFF. CDR3 coding DNA: TGTGCCAGCAGCCAGACAGGGACCCCTGAAAAACTGTTTTTT.